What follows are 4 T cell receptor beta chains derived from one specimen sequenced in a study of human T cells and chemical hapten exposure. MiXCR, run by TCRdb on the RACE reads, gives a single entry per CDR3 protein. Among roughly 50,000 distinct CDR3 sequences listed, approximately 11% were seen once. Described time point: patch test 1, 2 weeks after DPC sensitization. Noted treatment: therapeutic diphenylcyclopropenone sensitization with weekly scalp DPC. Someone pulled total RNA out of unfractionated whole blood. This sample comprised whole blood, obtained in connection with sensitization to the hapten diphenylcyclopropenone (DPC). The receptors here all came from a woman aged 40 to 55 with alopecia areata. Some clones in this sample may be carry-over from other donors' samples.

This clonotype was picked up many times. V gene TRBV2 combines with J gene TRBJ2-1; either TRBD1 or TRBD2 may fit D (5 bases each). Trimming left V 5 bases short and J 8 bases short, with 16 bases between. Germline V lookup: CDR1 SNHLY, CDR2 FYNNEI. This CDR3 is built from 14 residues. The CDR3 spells CASSWDGLYHEQFF. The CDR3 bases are TGTGCCAGCAGTTGGGACGGCTTGTATCATGAGCAGTTCTTC.

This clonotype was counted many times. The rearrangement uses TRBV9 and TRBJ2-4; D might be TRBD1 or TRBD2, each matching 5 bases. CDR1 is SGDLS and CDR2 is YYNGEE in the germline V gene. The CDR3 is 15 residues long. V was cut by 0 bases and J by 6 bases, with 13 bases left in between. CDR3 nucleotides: TGTGCCAGCAGCGTAGTGATGGGGGTAGTAAACATTCAGTACTTC. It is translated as CASSVVMGVVNIQYF.

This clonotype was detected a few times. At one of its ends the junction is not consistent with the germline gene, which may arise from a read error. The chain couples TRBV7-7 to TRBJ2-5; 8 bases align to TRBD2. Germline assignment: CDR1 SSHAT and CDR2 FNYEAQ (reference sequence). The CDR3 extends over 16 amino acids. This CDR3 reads CASSLEIFSGKETQYF. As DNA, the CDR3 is TGTGCTAGCAGCTTAGAAATCTTTAGCGGGAAAGAGACCCAGTACTTC.

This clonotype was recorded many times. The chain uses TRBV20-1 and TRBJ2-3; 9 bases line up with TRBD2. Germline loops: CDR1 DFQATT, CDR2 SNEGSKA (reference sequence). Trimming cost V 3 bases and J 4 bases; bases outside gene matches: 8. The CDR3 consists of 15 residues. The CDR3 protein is CSASPSGAPPDTQYF. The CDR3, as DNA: TGCAGTGCTAGTCCTAGCGGGGCCCCCCCAGATACGCAGTATTTT.